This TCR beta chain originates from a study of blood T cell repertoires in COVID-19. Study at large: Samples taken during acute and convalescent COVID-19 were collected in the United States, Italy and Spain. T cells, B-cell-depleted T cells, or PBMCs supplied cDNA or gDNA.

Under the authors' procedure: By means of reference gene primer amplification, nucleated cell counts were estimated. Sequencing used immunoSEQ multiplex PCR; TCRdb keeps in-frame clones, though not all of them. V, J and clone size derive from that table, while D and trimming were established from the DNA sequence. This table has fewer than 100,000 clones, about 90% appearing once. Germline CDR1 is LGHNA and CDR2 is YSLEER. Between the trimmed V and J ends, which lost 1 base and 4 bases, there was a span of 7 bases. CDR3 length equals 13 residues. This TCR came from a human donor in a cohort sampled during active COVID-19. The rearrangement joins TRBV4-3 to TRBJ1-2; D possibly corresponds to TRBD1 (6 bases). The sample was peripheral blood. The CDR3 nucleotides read TGCGCCAGCAGCCAAGCAGGGGCCTATGGCTACACCTTC. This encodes CASSQAGAYGYTF.